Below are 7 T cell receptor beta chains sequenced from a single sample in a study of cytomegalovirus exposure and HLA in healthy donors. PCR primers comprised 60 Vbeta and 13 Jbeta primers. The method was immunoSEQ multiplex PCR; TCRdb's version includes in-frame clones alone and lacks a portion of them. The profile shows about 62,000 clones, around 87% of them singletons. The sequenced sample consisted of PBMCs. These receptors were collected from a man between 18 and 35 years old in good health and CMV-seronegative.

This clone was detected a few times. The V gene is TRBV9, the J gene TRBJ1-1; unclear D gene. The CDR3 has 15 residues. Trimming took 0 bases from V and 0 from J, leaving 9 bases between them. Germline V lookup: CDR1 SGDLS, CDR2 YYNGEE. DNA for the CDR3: TGTGCCAGCAGCGTAGCTGCGGAACTGAACACTGAAGCTTTCTTT. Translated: CASSVAAELNTEAFF.

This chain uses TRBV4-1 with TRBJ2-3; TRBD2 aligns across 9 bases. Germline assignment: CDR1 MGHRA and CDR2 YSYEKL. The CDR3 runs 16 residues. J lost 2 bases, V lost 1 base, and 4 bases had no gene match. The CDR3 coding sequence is TGCGCCAGCAGCCAAGGGACTAGCGCCACCACAGATACGCAGTATTTT. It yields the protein CASSQGTSATTDTQYF.

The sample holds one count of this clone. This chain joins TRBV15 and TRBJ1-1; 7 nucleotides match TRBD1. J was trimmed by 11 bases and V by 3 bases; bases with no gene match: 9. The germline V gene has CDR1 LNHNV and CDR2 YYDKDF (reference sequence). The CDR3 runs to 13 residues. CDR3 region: CATSSRDRKLAFF. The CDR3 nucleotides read TGTGCCACCAGCAGCCGGGACAGAAAGTTGGCTTTCTTT. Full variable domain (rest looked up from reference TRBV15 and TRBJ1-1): DAMVIQNPRYQVTQFGKPVTLSCSQTLNHNVMYWYQQKSSQAPKLLFHYYDKDFNNEADTPDNFQSRRPNTSFCFLDIRSPGLGDTAMYLCATSSRDRKLAFFGQGTRLTVV.

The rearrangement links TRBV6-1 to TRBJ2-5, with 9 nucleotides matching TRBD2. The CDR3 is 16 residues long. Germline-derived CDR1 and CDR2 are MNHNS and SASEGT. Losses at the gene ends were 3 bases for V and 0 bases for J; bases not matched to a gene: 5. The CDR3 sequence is CASSDLAGEYQETQYF. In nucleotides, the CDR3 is TGTGCCAGCAGTGACTTAGCGGGGGAATACCAAGAGACCCAGTACTTC.

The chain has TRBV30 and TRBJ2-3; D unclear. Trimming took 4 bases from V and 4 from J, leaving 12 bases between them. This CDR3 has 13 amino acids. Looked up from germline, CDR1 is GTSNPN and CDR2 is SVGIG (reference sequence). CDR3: CAWMPGSADTQYF. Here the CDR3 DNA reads TGTGCCTGGATGCCCGGAAGCGCAGATACGCAGTATTTT.

CDR3 in amino acids: CASSESLGLGSTEAFF. The CDR3 DNA reads as TGTGCCAGCAGTGAATCCTTAGGCCTCGGGTCCACTGAAGCTTTCTTT. The chain joins TRBV25-1 to TRBJ1-1; D gene uncertain. Trimming took 1 base from V and 4 from J, leaving 16 bases between them. Germline lookup yields CDR1 MGHDK and CDR2 SYGVNS. The CDR3 has 16 residues.

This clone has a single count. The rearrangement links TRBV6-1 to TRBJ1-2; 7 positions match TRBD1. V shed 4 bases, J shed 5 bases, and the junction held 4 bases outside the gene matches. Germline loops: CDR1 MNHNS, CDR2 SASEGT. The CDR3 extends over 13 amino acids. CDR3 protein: CASSATGMYGYTF. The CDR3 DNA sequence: TGTGCCAGCAGTGCGACAGGGATGTATGGCTACACCTTC.